This T cell receptor (beta chain) was sequenced in a study of control samples from healthy donors and cancer patients. The table came from immunoSEQ multiplex PCR; TCRdb's copy has only in-frame clones and leaves some out. Among about 75,000 clones listed, 75% to 90% were seen once. Trimming removed 3 bases from V and 1 base from J; junction bases left unmatched: 5. The CDR3 has 15 residues. Germline CDR1 is KGHSH and CDR2 is LQKENI. The TCR sequence derives from a man in his forties or fifties in good health. The source material was blood. V usage is TRBV18 and J usage is TRBJ1-2, with TRBD1 identical over 7 bases. In DNA form, the CDR3 reads TGTGCCAGCTCACCCACAGGGGAGATTAACTATGGCTACACCTTC. It codes for CASSPTGEINYGYTF.